This passage covers 25 T cell receptor beta chains from one sample sequenced in a study of shared clonotypes between healthy human individuals. Assay used: immunoSEQ multiplex PCR; TCRdb lists only in-frame clones, some missing. The sample lists around 2.5 million clones, more than 85% occurring once. The sample comprised naive CD4+ T cells from PBMCs. Subset noted: CD45RA+ positively selected. These receptor sequences come from a man in his late teens or twenties in good health. Some clones in this sample may be carry-over from other donors' samples.

In the case of this clone: Other DNA sequences from this sample encode an identical CDR3 as well. The genes are TRBV7-9 and TRBJ2-6; no firm D call. Trimming pared 5 bases from V and 0 bases from J, leaving 5 bases between. The CDR3 runs 14 residues. CDR1 is SEHNR and CDR2 is FQNEAQ in the germline V gene (reference sequence). CDR3 sequence reads: CASSLDSGANVLTF. Written as DNA, the CDR3 is TGTGCCAGCAGCCTTGACTCTGGGGCCAACGTCCTGACTTTC.

The chain uses TRBV7-8 and TRBJ1-1, with 7 bases lining up with TRBD1. V gave up 1 base and J gave up 1 base; unmatched junction bases: 12. The CDR3 extends over 18 amino acids. CDR1 and CDR2 from the germline V gene are SGHVS and FQNEAQ. This CDR3 reads CASSLVTGGTAWNTEAFF. CDR3 coding DNA: TGTGCCAGCAGCTTAGTAACTGGGGGGACAGCATGGAACACTGAAGCTTTCTTT.

The chain uses TRBV28 and TRBJ2-7; D may be TRBD1 or TRBD2 (5 bases each). CDR3 length: 16 residues. CDR1 is MDHEN, CDR2 SYDVKM, per germline. V was trimmed by 4 bases and J by 3 bases, leaving 19 bases between them. The CDR3 spells CASSSYGTHLFYEQYF. The CDR3 coding sequence is TGTGCCAGCAGTTCATACGGGACGCATCTTTTCTACGAGCAGTACTTC.

The CDR3 reads CASSRGGKETQYF. The CDR3 nucleotides read TGTGCCAGCAGTCGAGGGGGGAAGGAGACCCAGTACTTC. The chain has TRBV28 and TRBJ2-5, with D perhaps being TRBD1 or TRBD2 (6 bases each). This CDR3 has 13 residues. V lost 5 bases to trimming and J lost 5 bases, with 12 bases between them. Looked up from germline, CDR1 is MDHEN and CDR2 is SYDVKM.

The chain has TRBV5-4 and TRBJ2-5; D unclear. Between the trimmed V and J ends, which lost 4 bases and 5 bases, there was a span of 15 bases. This CDR3 contains 14 residues. Germline V CDR1 and CDR2: SGHNT, YYREEE (reference sequence). The chain's CDR3 is CASSPLGMGETQYF. The CDR3 coding sequence is TGTGCCAGCAGCCCCTTGGGAATGGGGGAGACCCAGTACTTC.

Concerning this clone itself: At the DNA level, this CDR3 is encoded by other sequences in the same sample as well. In DNA, the CDR3 is TGCAGCGTTGCGGGGCTGAACACTGAAGCTTTCTTT. Translated: CSVAGLNTEAFF. The chain links TRBV29-1 to TRBJ1-1, with D tentatively TRBD1 (5 bases). Between the trimmed V and J ends, which lost 4 bases and 0 bases, there was a span of 6 bases. There are 12 residues in the CDR3. Per germline, CDR1 SQVTM and CDR2 ANQGSEA.

As to this clone: The same CDR3 also results from other DNA sequences found in this sample. The CDR3 here is CASSAQGYEQYF. The DNA of the CDR3 is TGTGCCAGCAGTGCTCAGGGCTACGAGCAGTACTTC. V and J are TRBV2 and TRBJ2-7, with TRBD1 as a possible D gene (5 bases). The length of the CDR3 is 12 residues. The germline V and J ends were trimmed by 4 bases and 3 bases, with 7 bases remaining between them. Germline V CDR1 and CDR2: SNHLY, FYNNEI. The full variable domain, rest sourced from reference TRBV2 and TRBJ2-7, is EPEVTQTPSHQVTQMGQEVILRCVPISNHLYFYWYRQILGQKVEFLVSFYNNEISEKSEIFDDQFSVERPDGSNFTLKIRSTKLEDSAMYFCASSAQGYEQYFGPGTRLTVT.

The V and J genes are TRBV5-8 and TRBJ2-4; D gene ambiguous. CDR1 is SGHTS, CDR2 YDEGEE, per germline. Trimming shortened V by 6 bases and J by 0 bases, and 10 bases separated the two germline ends. The CDR3 totals 14 residues. CDR3 loop: CASTPRTAKNIQYF. The CDR3, as DNA: TGTGCCAGCACCCCTCGGACAGCCAAAAACATTCAGTACTTC.

This clone was seen once. The rearrangement uses TRBV6-1 and TRBJ1-2; D is unclear. V lost 3 bases, J lost 5 bases, and 10 bases lay in between. The CDR3 length is 13 residues. Germline V gene lookup returns CDR1 MNHNS and CDR2 SASEGT. CDR3 DNA sequence: TGTGCCAGCAGTGAGTCTTATCAATATGGCTACACCTTC. This encodes CASSESYQYGYTF.

The chain couples TRBV18 to TRBJ2-7; 8 bases align to TRBD1. J was trimmed by 5 bases and V by 1 base; bases with no gene match: 10. The CDR3 extends over 16 amino acids. Germline assignment: CDR1 KGHSH and CDR2 LQKENI. The CDR3 is CASSPLGGTGDHEQYF. CDR3 nucleotides: TGTGCCAGCTCACCACTAGGGGGGACAGGAGACCACGAGCAGTACTTC.

This chain uses TRBV9 with TRBJ2-3, with D perhaps matching TRBD1 (7 bases). Germline lookup yields CDR1 SGDLS and CDR2 YYNGEE. The CDR3 covers 16 residues. The V and J ends lost 3 bases and 3 bases respectively, with 17 bases between them. The CDR3, as DNA: TGTGCCAGCAGCGCGAGGGGGGACAGAAATACAGATACGCAGTATTTT. Its protein product is CASSARGDRNTDTQYF.

This chain connects TRBV27 to TRBJ1-5; D remains unclear. CDR1 MNHEY and CDR2 SMNVEV come from the germline V gene (reference sequence). Trimming removed 2 bases from V and 4 bases from J, with 12 bases in between. This CDR3 is 15 amino acids long. In DNA form, the CDR3 reads TGTGCCAGCAGTTTAGACGTTGGGAGAAATCAGCCCCAGCATTTT. Amino acid sequence: CASSLDVGRNQPQHF.

To note about this clone: The sample contains more than one DNA sequence encoding this CDR3. The gene calls are TRBV4-2 and TRBJ2-5, with a possible D match to TRBD1 (6 bases). V lost 3 bases and J lost 5, with 10 bases in between. Germline CDR1 LGHNA, CDR2 YNFKEQ. The CDR3 is made up of 13 amino acids. In DNA form, the CDR3 reads TGTGCCAGCAGCCAGGGGGCGAGGGAGACCCAGTACTTC. Translation: CASSQGARETQYF.

The chain uses TRBV5-1 and TRBJ1-2, with D maybe TRBD1 (5 bases). Germline assignment: CDR1 SGHRS and CDR2 YFSETQ. The CDR3 has 16 residues. V was pared by 4 bases and J by 1 base, with 17 bases between. For the CDR3, the DNA is TGCGCCAGCAGCGCCCGACAGCTGCTTGATAACTATGGCTACACCTTC. It translates to CASSARQLLDNYGYTF.

This rearrangement joins TRBV6-1 to TRBJ1-1; no firm D call. The CDR3 runs 13 residues. V gave up 5 bases and J gave up 0 bases, with 7 bases separating them. Germline CDR1 reads MNHNS; CDR2 reads SASEGT. The CDR3: CASSKTMNTEAFF. Written as DNA, the CDR3 is TGTGCCAGCAGTAAAACAATGAACACTGAAGCTTTCTTT.

The V call is TRBV30, the J call TRBJ1-5; 10 bases agree with TRBD1. CDR3 size: 15 residues. CDR1 and CDR2 (germline): GTSNPN, SVGIG (reference sequence). Trimming at V came to 0 bases and at J to 7 bases, leaving 6 bases not matched to a gene. CDR3 in amino acids: CAWSVLRDRGQPQHF. In nucleotides, the CDR3 is TGTGCCTGGAGTGTACTTCGGGACAGGGGCCAGCCCCAGCATTTT.

The J gene is TRBJ2-3, the V gene TRBV2; TRBD2 is a possible D gene (6 bases). The V end lost 5 bases, the J end lost 0 bases, and 15 bases lay between the germline ends. CDR1 is SNHLY, CDR2 FYNNEI, per germline. The CDR3 is 16 residues long. The DNA of the CDR3 is TGTGCCAGCAGTATTAGCCGGAGGGCCAGCACAGATACGCAGTATTTT. It codes for CASSISRRASTDTQYF.

The chain joins TRBV5-1 to TRBJ1-5; tentative D call: TRBD1 (5 bases). The V and J ends lost 7 bases and 0 bases respectively, with 20 bases between them. The CDR3 spans 17 residues. Per germline, CDR1 SGHRS and CDR2 YFSETQ. CDR3: CASFAPRGTFSNQPQHF. CDR3 DNA: TGCGCCAGCTTCGCGCCTAGGGGCACCTTTAGCAATCAGCCCCAGCATTTT. Full variable domain (missing parts from reference TRBV5-1 and TRBJ1-5): KAGVTQTPRYLIKTRGQQVTLSCSPISGHRSVSWYQQTPGQGLQFLFEYFSETQRNKGNFPGRFSGRQFSNSRSEMNVSTLELGDSALYLCASFAPRGTFSNQPQHFGDGTRLSIL.

V is TRBV14 and J is TRBJ1-4; the D gene is possibly TRBD1 (5 bases). Trimming removed 1 base at V and 3 bases at J, with 15 bases between. Germline V CDR1 and CDR2: SGHDN, FVKESK. The CDR3 runs to 17 residues. CDR3 DNA: TGTGCCAGCAGCCAAGGTTTGACACAGGAGCCTAATGAAAAACTGTTTTTT. It codes for CASSQGLTQEPNEKLFF. The variable domain in full, with the rest retrieved from reference TRBV14 and TRBJ1-4, is EAGVTQFPSHSVIEKGQTVTLRCDPISGHDNLYWYRRVMGKEIKFLLHFVKESKQDESGMPNNRFLAERTGGTYSTLKVQPAELEDSGVYFCASSQGLTQEPNEKLFFGSGTQLSVL.

This chain joins TRBV14 and TRBJ2-7; TRBD1 agrees at 8 bases. Trimming cost V 4 bases and J 2 bases; bases outside gene matches: 4. The CDR3 spans 14 residues. Germline V lookup: CDR1 SGHDN, CDR2 FVKESK. CDR3 protein: CASSLRTGPYEQYF. CDR3 coding DNA: TGTGCCAGCAGCCTCCGGACAGGGCCCTACGAGCAGTACTTC.

The V call is TRBV11-2, the J call TRBJ1-1, with no clear D. Deletions cut 0 bases from V and 5 bases from J, with 10 bases between. Germline V gene sequence: CDR1 SGHAT, CDR2 FQNNGV. The CDR3 contains 14 residues. The CDR3 protein is CASSLDRRRTEAFF. The CDR3 nucleotides are TGTGCCAGCAGCTTAGACCGGAGAAGGACTGAAGCTTTCTTT.

V and J are TRBV14 and TRBJ2-7, with D tentatively TRBD1 (6 bases). V gave up 3 bases and J gave up 6 bases, with 9 bases separating them. Germline lookup yields CDR1 SGHDN and CDR2 FVKESK. The CDR3 length is 12 residues. The CDR3 sequence is CASSHRGGEQYF. In DNA, the CDR3 is TGTGCCAGCAGCCACAGGGGTGGCGAGCAGTACTTC.

This clone was seen a single time. The chain couples TRBV5-1 to TRBJ2-3; D ambiguous. Deletions cut 0 bases from V and 4 bases from J, with 9 bases between. The CDR3 extends over 14 amino acids. Germline assignment: CDR1 SGHRS and CDR2 YFSETQ. The CDR3 region is CASSLARFPDTQYF. The CDR3 DNA is TGCGCCAGCAGCTTGGCAAGATTTCCAGATACGCAGTATTTT.

The chain uses TRBV19 and TRBJ1-5; 9 positions match TRBD1. The CDR3 length is 15 residues. Unmatched junction bases numbered 11, after V lost 7 bases and J lost 7 bases. Germline V lookup: CDR1 LNHDA, CDR2 SQIVND (reference sequence). The CDR3 DNA follows: TGTGCCAGTATCGATAGGGGACAGGGATGGCAGCCCCAGCATTTT. Protein: CASIDRGQGWQPQHF. Complete variable domain (other parts from reference TRBV19 and TRBJ1-5): DGGITQSPKYLFRKEGQNVTLSCEQNLNHDAMYWYRQDPGQGLRLIYYSQIVNDFQKGDIAEGYSVSREKKESFPLTVTSAQKNPTAFYLCASIDRGQGWQPQHFGDGTRLSIL.

This rearrangement joins TRBV19 to TRBJ2-2; D might be TRBD1 (5 bases). This CDR3 region has 15 residues. Between the trimmed V and J ends, which lost 5 bases and 4 bases, there was a span of 14 bases. Per germline, CDR1 LNHDA and CDR2 SQIVND (reference sequence). The CDR3 protein is CASSSQVISTGELFF. CDR3 in DNA: TGTGCCAGTAGTTCACAGGTGATTAGCACCGGGGAGCTGTTTTTT.